This record looks at one T cell receptor beta chain sequence and its context. The data were obtained in a study of shared clonotypes between healthy human individuals. Study summary: Each donor's CD4 naive and CD4 memory cells filled three plates apiece, CD8 naive two, and CD8 memory one.

Only in-frame clones appear in the TCRdb table, and some are missing; sequencing was by immunoSEQ multiplex PCR. The data hold roughly 2,500,000 clones, with 80% to 95% observed a single time. V was pared by 5 bases and J by 3 bases, with 16 bases between. CDR1 and CDR2 from the germline V gene are MDHEN and SYDVKM. The CDR3 consists of 15 residues. The chain carries TRBV28 and TRBJ2-5, with D perhaps matching TRBD1 or TRBD2 (5 bases each). Sequenced input: naive CD4+ T cells from PBMCs. Indicated subset: CD45RA+ positively selected. This clonotype was sampled from a man between 18 and 35 years old in good health. Some clones in this sample may be carry-over from other donors' samples. CDR3 in amino acids: CASSPRGLTKETQYF. The CDR3 bases are TGTGCCAGCAGTCCGAGGGGATTGACCAAAGAGACCCAGTACTTC.